A selection of T cell receptor beta chains follows, all from one sample in a study of cytomegalovirus exposure and HLA in healthy donors. Only in-frame clones appear in the TCRdb table, and some are missing; sequencing was by immunoSEQ multiplex PCR. Among some 200,000 clones, over 70% were seen once, and the ten largest hold 0.71%. The sequencing sample was made of PBMCs. The receptors come from a boy younger than 10 in good health and CMV-seronegative. The CDR3 runs from the conserved cysteine through the conserved F or W. The D gene is left open where the match is weak.

d_gene: TRBD2
v_gene: TRBV19
j_gene: TRBJ2-1
CDR3aa: CASSTGLAFNEQFF
CDR3nt: TGTGCCAGTAGTACGGGACTAGCATTCAATGAGCAGTTCTTC

d_gene: -
v_gene: TRBV10-3
j_gene: TRBJ1-3
CDR3aa: CAISDSGSQGNTIYF
CDR3nt: TGTGCCATCAGTGATTCGGGGTCTCAAGGAAACACCATATATTTT

d_gene: TRBD2
v_gene: TRBV29-1
j_gene: TRBJ2-5
CDR3aa: CSVEWSASGTSRYF
CDR3nt: TGCAGCGTTGAGTGGAGCGCTAGCGGGACTTCGCGGTACTTC

d_gene: -
v_gene: TRBV5-4
j_gene: TRBJ1-3
CDR3aa: CASSLAGTGNTIYF
CDR3nt: TGTGCCAGCAGCTTGGCAGGGACTGGAAACACCATATATTTT

d_gene: TRBD1
v_gene: TRBV19
j_gene: TRBJ2-7
CDR3aa: CASSIEGARSEQYF
CDR3nt: TGTGCCAGTAGTATTGAGGGGGCGCGAAGCGAGCAGTACTTC

d_gene: TRBD1
v_gene: TRBV2
j_gene: TRBJ2-3
CDR3aa: CASFRDRGGSSTDTQYF
CDR3nt: TGTGCCAGCTTCCGGGACAGGGGCGGTTCTAGCACAGATACGCAGTATTTT

d_gene: -
v_gene: TRBV5-6
j_gene: TRBJ1-2
CDR3aa: CASSYIYDSTYGYTF
CDR3nt: TGTGCCAGCAGCTACATATACGACAGCACCTATGGCTACACCTTC

d_gene: TRBD1
v_gene: TRBV4-2
j_gene: TRBJ1-3
CDR3aa: CASSQDRGWSGNTIYF
CDR3nt: TGTGCCAGCAGCCAAGACAGGGGGTGGTCTGGAAACACCATATATTTT

d_gene: -
v_gene: TRBV4-2
j_gene: TRBJ2-5
CDR3aa: CASSQSAVEVGETQYF
CDR3nt: TGTGCCAGCAGCCAGTCAGCGGTAGAGGTAGGAGAGACCCAGTACTTC

d_gene: TRBD2
v_gene: TRBV4-1
j_gene: TRBJ2-7
CDR3aa: CASSQVTAGVREEQYF
CDR3nt: TGCGCCAGCAGCCAAGTAACAGCGGGGGTAAGAGAGGAGCAGTACTTC

d_gene: -
v_gene: TRBV21-1
j_gene: TRBJ2-7
CDR3aa: CASSKADSSYEQYF
CDR3nt: TGTGCCAGCAGCAAAGCGGACTCCTCCTACGAGCAGTACTTC

d_gene: -
v_gene: TRBV4-2
j_gene: TRBJ1-6
CDR3aa: CASASGNNNSPLHF
CDR3nt: TGTGCCAGCGCTTCCGGGAATAACAATTCACCCCTCCACTTT

d_gene: -
v_gene: TRBV7-9
j_gene: TRBJ2-7
CDR3aa: CASSLVGYEQYF
CDR3nt: TGTGCCAGCAGCTTAGTGGGCTACGAGCAGTACTTC

d_gene: -
v_gene: TRBV7-9
j_gene: TRBJ1-5
CDR3aa: CASSRRDQPQHF
CDR3nt: TGTGCCAGCAGCCGGAGGGATCAGCCCCAGCATTTT

d_gene: TRBD2
v_gene: TRBV7-6
j_gene: TRBJ2-1
CDR3aa: CASSSRGGGSYNEQFF
CDR3nt: TGTGCCAGCAGCTCTCGAGGCGGGGGCTCCTACAATGAGCAGTTCTTC

d_gene: TRBD1
v_gene: TRBV2
j_gene: TRBJ2-3
CDR3aa: CASRGYGQGEPNSLARSTDTQYF
CDR3nt: TGTGCCAGCAGAGGCTACGGACAGGGGGAGCCTAATTCACTAGCGCGTAGCACAGATACGCAGTATTTT

d_gene: TRBD1
v_gene: TRBV5-6
j_gene: TRBJ2-7
CDR3aa: CASSWGTGPVQYF
CDR3nt: TGTGCCAGCAGTTGGGGGACAGGACCTGTGCAGTACTTC

d_gene: TRBD2
v_gene: TRBV10-3
j_gene: TRBJ2-1
CDR3aa: CAISGSGGSSYNEQFF
CDR3nt: TGTGCCATCAGTGGTAGCGGGGGGAGCTCCTACAATGAGCAGTTCTTC

d_gene: TRBD1
v_gene: TRBV18
j_gene: TRBJ1-2
CDR3aa: CASSAGQGAYGYTF
CDR3nt: TGTGCCAGCTCGGCGGGACAGGGGGCCTATGGCTACACCTTC

d_gene: -
v_gene: TRBV19
j_gene: TRBJ2-2
CDR3aa: CASSMANTGELFF
CDR3nt: TGTGCCAGTAGTATGGCAAACACCGGGGAGCTGTTTTTT

d_gene: -
v_gene: TRBV5-4
j_gene: TRBJ2-2
CDR3aa: CASSLGQTNTGELFF
CDR3nt: TGTGCCAGCAGCTTGGGACAAACGAACACCGGGGAGCTGTTTTTT

d_gene: -
v_gene: TRBV29-1
j_gene: TRBJ1-2
CDR3aa: CSVEDLEATHGYTF
CDR3nt: TGCAGCGTTGAAGATCTGGAGGCAACCCATGGCTACACCTTC

d_gene: -
v_gene: TRBV4-1
j_gene: TRBJ1-2
CDR3aa: CASSQEIATGQGGYTF
CDR3nt: TGCGCCAGCAGCCAAGAAATCGCCACCGGGCAGGGTGGCTACACCTTC

d_gene: TRBD1
v_gene: TRBV9
j_gene: TRBJ2-2
CDR3aa: CASSATGTGEAGELFF
CDR3nt: TGTGCCAGCAGCGCCACCGGGACAGGGGAGGCCGGGGAGCTGTTTTTT

d_gene: -
v_gene: TRBV13
j_gene: TRBJ2-5
CDR3aa: CASSPQRTVRRETQYF
CDR3nt: TGTGCCAGCAGCCCCCAACGGACAGTGCGACGCGAGACCCAGTACTTC

d_gene: -
v_gene: TRBV9
j_gene: TRBJ1-2
CDR3aa: CASSLITRDGYTF
CDR3nt: TGTGCCAGCAGCCTTATCACCAGGGATGGCTACACCTTC

d_gene: -
v_gene: TRBV18
j_gene: TRBJ1-3
CDR3aa: CASSPYTESSGNTIYF
CDR3nt: TGTGCCAGCTCACCATATACTGAGAGCTCTGGAAACACCATATATTTT

d_gene: -
v_gene: TRBV2
j_gene: TRBJ2-5
CDR3aa: CASSEWIRVKETQYF
CDR3nt: TGTGCCAGCAGTGAGTGGATCAGGGTAAAAGAGACCCAGTACTTC

d_gene: -
v_gene: TRBV6-1
j_gene: TRBJ2-1
CDR3aa: CASSDRGNEQFF
CDR3nt: TGTGCCAGCAGTGACAGGGGTAATGAGCAGTTCTTC

d_gene: TRBD2
v_gene: TRBV6-6
j_gene: TRBJ2-3
CDR3aa: CASSYLASGADTQYF
CDR3nt: TGTGCCAGCAGTTACTTGGCTAGCGGGGCAGATACGCAGTATTTT

d_gene: TRBD2
v_gene: TRBV6-6
j_gene: TRBJ2-7
CDR3aa: CASSRSGRREQYF
CDR3nt: TGTGCCAGCAGCCGGAGCGGGAGGCGCGAGCAGTACTTC

d_gene: -
v_gene: TRBV7-6
j_gene: TRBJ1-1
CDR3aa: CASSLEWRGTEAFF
CDR3nt: TGTGCCAGCAGCTTAGAATGGAGGGGTACTGAAGCTTTCTTT

d_gene: TRBD1
v_gene: TRBV27
j_gene: TRBJ2-7
CDR3aa: CASRPGTGGFYEQYF
CDR3nt: TGTGCCAGCAGGCCAGGGACAGGGGGCTTCTACGAGCAGTACTTC

d_gene: TRBD1
v_gene: TRBV4-1
j_gene: TRBJ2-5
CDR3aa: CASSQERDRLSETQYF
CDR3nt: TGCGCCAGCAGCCAAGAGAGGGACAGATTGTCCGAGACCCAGTACTTC

d_gene: TRBD2
v_gene: TRBV7-9
j_gene: TRBJ2-7
CDR3aa: CASSWTSGSYEQYF
CDR3nt: TGTGCCAGCAGCTGGACTAGCGGCTCCTACGAGCAGTACTTC

d_gene: -
v_gene: TRBV10-2
j_gene: TRBJ1-6
CDR3aa: CASSGAGSSYNSPLHF
CDR3nt: TGCGCCAGCAGTGGAGCGGGGAGCTCCTATAATTCACCCCTCCACTTT

d_gene: TRBD1
v_gene: TRBV7-7
j_gene: TRBJ2-2
CDR3aa: CASSNDRAGELFF
CDR3nt: TGTGCTAGCAGCAATGACAGGGCCGGGGAGCTGTTTTTT

d_gene: -
v_gene: TRBV19
j_gene: TRBJ1-2
CDR3aa: CASSQGRYGYTF
CDR3nt: TGTGCCAGTAGTCAGGGGCGCTATGGCTACACCTTC

d_gene: -
v_gene: TRBV29-1
j_gene: TRBJ2-5
CDR3aa: CSVGQGSETQYF
CDR3nt: TGCAGCGTTGGCCAGGGTTCGGAGACCCAGTACTTC

d_gene: -
v_gene: TRBV25-1
j_gene: TRBJ2-1
CDR3aa: CASYMTGSSYNEQFF
CDR3nt: TGTGCCAGCTACATGACTGGAAGCTCCTACAATGAGCAGTTCTTC

d_gene: -
v_gene: TRBV7-9
j_gene: TRBJ1-2
CDR3aa: CASSPTENYGYTF
CDR3nt: TGTGCCAGCAGCCCGACAGAGAACTATGGCTACACCTTC